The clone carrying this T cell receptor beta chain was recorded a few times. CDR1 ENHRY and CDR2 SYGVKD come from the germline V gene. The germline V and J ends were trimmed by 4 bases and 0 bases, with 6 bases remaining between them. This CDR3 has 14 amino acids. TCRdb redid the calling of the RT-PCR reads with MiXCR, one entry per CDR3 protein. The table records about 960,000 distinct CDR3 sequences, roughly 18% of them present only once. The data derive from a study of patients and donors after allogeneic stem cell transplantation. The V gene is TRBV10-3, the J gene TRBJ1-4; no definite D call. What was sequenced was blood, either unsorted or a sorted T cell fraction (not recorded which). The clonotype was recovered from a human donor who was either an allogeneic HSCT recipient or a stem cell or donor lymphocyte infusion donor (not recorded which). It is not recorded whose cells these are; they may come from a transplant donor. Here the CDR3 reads CAISASATNEKLFF. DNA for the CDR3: TGTGCCATCAGTGCCAGCGCAACTAATGAAAAACTGTTTTTT.